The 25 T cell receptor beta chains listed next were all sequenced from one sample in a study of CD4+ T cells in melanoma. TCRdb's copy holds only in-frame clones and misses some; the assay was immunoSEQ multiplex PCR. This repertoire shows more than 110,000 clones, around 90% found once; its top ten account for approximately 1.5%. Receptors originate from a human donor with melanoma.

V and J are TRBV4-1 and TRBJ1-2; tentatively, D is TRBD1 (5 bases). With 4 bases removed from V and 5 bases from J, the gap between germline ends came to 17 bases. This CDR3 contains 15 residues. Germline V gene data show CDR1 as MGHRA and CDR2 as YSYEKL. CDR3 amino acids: CASSPARTTGYGYTF. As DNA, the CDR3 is TGCGCCAGCAGCCCAGCGCGGACCACAGGTTATGGCTACACCTTC.

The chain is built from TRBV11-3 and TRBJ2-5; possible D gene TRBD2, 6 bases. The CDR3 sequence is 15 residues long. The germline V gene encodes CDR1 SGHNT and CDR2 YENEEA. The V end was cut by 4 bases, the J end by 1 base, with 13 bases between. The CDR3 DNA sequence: TGTGCCAGCAGCTCGGGACTGTCTCCCCAAGAGACCCAGTACTTC. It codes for CASSSGLSPQETQYF.

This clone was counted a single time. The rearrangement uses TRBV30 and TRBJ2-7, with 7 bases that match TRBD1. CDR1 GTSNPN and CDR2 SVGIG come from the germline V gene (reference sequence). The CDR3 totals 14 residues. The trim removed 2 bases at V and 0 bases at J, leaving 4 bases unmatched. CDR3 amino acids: CAWSSGTVSYEQYF. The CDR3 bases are TGTGCCTGGAGTTCCGGGACAGTCTCCTACGAGCAGTACTTC.

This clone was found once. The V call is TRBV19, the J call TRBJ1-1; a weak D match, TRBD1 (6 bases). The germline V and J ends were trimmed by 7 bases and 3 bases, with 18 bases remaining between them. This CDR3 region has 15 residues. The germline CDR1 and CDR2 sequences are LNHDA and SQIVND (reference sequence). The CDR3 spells CASTPASGADTEAFF. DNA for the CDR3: TGTGCCAGTACCCCAGCATCAGGGGCGGACACTGAAGCTTTCTTT.

The chain's CDR3 is CASSLFGSSGNTIYF. In nucleotides, the CDR3 is TGTGCCAGCAGCTTATTTGGGAGCTCTGGAAACACCATATATTTT. The chain uses TRBV13 and TRBJ1-3; D unresolved. Trimming removed 2 bases from V and 0 bases from J, with 8 bases in between. The germline V gene has CDR1 PRHDT and CDR2 FYEKMQ (reference sequence). This CDR3 has 15 amino acids.

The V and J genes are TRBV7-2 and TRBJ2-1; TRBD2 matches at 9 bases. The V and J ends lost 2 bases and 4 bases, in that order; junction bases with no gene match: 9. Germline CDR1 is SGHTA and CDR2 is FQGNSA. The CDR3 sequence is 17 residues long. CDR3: CASSLLGGLAYYNEQFF. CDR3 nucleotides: TGTGCCAGCAGCTTATTAGGTGGACTAGCGTATTACAATGAGCAGTTCTTC.

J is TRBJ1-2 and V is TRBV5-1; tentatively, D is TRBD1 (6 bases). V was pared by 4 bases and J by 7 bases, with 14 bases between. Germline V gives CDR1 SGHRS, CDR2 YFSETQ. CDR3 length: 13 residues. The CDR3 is CASSAGQWSGYTF. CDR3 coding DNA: TGCGCCAGCAGCGCCGGACAGTGGTCTGGCTACACCTTC.

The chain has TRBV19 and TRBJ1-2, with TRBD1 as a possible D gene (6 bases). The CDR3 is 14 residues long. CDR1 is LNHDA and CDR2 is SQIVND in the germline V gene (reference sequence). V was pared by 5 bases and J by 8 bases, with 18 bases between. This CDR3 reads CASSLGRGGRGYTF. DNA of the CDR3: TGTGCCAGTAGTCTTGGCAGGGGAGGACGCGGCTACACCTTC.

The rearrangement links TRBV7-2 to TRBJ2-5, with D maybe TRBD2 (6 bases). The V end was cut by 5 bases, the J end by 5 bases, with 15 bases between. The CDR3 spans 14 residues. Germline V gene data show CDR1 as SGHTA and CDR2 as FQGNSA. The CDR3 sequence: CASSTRGGLETQYF. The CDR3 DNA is TGTGCCAGCAGCACCAGAGGAGGGCTCGAGACCCAGTACTTC. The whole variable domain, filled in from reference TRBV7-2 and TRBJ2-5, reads GAGVSQSPSNKVTEKGKDVELRCDPISGHTALYWYRQSLGQGLEFLIYFQGNSAPDKSGLPSDRFSAERTGGSVSTLTIQRTQQEDSAVYLCASSTRGGLETQYFGPGTRLLVL.

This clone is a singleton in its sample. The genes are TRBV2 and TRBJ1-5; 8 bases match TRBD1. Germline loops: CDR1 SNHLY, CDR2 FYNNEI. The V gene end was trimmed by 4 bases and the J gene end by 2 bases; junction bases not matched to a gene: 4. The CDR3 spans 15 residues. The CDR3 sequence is CASSVEGQGNQPQHF. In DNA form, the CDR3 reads TGTGCCAGCAGTGTTGAGGGACAGGGCAATCAGCCCCAGCATTTT.

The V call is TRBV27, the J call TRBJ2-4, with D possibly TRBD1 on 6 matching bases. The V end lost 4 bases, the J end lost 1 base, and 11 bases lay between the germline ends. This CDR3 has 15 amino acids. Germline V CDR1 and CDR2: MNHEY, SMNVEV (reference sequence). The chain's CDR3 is CASSSSGVAKNIQYF. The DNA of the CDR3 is TGTGCCAGCAGTTCTTCAGGGGTCGCCAAAAACATTCAGTACTTC.

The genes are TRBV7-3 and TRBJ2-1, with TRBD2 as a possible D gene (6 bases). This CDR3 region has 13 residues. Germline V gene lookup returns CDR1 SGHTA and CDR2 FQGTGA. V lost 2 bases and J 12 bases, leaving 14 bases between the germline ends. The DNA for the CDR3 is TGTGCCAGCAGCTTAGACTATTCCGGGGGGCAGTTCTTC. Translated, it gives CASSLDYSGGQFF. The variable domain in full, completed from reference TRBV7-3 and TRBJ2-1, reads GAGVSQTPSNKVTEKGKYVELRCDPISGHTALYWYRQSLGQGPEFLIYFQGTGAADDSGLPNDRFFAVRPEGSVSTLKIQRTERGDSAVYLCASSLDYSGGQFFGPGTRLTVL.

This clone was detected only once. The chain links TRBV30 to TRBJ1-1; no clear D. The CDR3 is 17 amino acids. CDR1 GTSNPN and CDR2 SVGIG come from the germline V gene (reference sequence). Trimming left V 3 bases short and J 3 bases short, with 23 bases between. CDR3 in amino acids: CAWRRRRVSGVDTEAFF. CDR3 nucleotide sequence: TGTGCCTGGAGGCGCCGTAGGGTTAGCGGAGTGGACACTGAAGCTTTCTTT.

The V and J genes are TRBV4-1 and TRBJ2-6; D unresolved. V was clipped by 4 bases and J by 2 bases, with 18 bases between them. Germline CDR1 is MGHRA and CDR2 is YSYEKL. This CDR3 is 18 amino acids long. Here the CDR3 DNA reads TGCGCCAGCAGCCCAAAGGAAGGGTCTCGGACTGGGGCCAACGTCCTGACTTTC. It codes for CASSPKEGSRTGANVLTF.

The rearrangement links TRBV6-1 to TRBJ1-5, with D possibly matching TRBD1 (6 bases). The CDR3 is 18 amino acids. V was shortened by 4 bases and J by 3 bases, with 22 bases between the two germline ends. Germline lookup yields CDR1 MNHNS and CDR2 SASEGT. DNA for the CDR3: TGTGCCAGCAGTGGATCTTTTTCAGGGGCGGGTGTCAATCAGCCCCAGCATTTT. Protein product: CASSGSFSGAGVNQPQHF.

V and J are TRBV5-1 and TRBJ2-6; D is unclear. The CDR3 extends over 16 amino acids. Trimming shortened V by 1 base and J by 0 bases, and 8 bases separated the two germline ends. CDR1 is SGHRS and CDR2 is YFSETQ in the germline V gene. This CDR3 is CASSLPPTSGANVLTF. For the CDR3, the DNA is TGCGCCAGCAGCTTGCCACCGACCTCTGGGGCCAACGTCCTGACTTTC. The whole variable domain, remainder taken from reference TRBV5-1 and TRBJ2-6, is KAGVTQTPRYLIKTRGQQVTLSCSPISGHRSVSWYQQTPGQGLQFLFEYFSETQRNKGNFPGRFSGRQFSNSRSEMNVSTLELGDSALYLCASSLPPTSGANVLTFGAGSRLTVL.

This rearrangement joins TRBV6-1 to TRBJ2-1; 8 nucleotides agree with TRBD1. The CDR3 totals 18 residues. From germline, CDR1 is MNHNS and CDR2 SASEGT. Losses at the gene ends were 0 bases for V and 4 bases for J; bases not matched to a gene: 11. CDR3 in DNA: TGTGCCAGCAGTGAAGCTTTCTACGGACAGGGCCCGTACAATGAGCAGTTCTTC. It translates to CASSEAFYGQGPYNEQFF.

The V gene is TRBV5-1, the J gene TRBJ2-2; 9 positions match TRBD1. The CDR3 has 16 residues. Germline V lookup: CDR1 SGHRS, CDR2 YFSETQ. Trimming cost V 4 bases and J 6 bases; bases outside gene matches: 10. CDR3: CASSSAGTGFPGELFF. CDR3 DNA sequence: TGCGCCAGCAGCAGCGCCGGGACAGGGTTCCCCGGGGAGCTGTTTTTT.

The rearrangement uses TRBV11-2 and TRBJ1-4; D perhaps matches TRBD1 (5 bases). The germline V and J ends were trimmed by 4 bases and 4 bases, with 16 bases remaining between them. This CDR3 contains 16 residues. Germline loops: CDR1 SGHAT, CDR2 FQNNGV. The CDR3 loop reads CASSSYRGGSNEKLFF. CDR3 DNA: TGTGCCAGCAGCTCGTACCGGGGGGGAAGTAATGAAAAACTGTTTTTT.

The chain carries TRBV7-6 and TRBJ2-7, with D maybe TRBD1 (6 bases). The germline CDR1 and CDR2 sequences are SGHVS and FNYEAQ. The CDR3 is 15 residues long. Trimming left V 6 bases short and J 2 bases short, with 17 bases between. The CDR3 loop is CASSPNMDSTYEQYF. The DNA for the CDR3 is TGTGCCAGCAGTCCTAACATGGACAGTACCTACGAGCAGTACTTC.

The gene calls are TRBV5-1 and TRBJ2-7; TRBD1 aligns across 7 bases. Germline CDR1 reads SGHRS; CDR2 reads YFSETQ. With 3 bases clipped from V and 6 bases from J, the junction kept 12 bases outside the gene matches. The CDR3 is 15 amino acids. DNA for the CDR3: TGCGCCAGCAGCTCCACAGGGGCAGGGGTCAGCGAGCAGTACTTC. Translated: CASSSTGAGVSEQYF. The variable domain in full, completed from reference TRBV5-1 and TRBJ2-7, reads KAGVTQTPRYLIKTRGQQVTLSCSPISGHRSVSWYQQTPGQGLQFLFEYFSETQRNKGNFPGRFSGRQFSNSRSEMNVSTLELGDSALYLCASSSTGAGVSEQYFGPGTRLTVT.

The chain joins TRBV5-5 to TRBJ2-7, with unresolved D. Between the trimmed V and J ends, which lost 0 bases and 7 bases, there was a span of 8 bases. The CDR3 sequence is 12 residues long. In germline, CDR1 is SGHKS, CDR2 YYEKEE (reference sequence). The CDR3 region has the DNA TGTGCCAGCAGCTTGGGCCCCTCGGAGCAGTACTTC. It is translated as CASSLGPSEQYF.

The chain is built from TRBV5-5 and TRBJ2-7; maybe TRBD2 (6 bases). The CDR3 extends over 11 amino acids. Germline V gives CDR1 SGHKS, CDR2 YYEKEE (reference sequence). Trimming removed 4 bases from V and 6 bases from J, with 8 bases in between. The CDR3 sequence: CASSPGLEQYF. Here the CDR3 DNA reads TGTGCCAGCAGCCCGGGACTCGAGCAGTACTTC.

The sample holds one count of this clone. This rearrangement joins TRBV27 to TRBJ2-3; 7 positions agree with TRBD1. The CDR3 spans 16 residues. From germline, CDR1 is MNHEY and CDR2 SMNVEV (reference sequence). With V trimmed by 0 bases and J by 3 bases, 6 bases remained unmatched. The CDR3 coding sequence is TGTGCCAGCAGTTTATCCAGAACAGGGGCAACAGATACGCAGTATTTT. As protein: CASSLSRTGATDTQYF.

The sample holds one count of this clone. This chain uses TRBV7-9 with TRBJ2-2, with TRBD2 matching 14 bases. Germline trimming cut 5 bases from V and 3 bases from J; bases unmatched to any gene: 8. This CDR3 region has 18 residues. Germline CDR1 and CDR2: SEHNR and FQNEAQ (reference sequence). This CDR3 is CASSPGLAGVMYTGELFF. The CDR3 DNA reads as TGTGCCAGCAGCCCGGGACTAGCGGGGGTCATGTACACCGGGGAGCTGTTTTTT.